This T cell receptor beta chain was identified during a study of T-cell memory formation after mild COVID-19. In regard to this clonotype: Its antigen is as yet unknown.

Via MiXCR, TCRdb re-called the 5' RACE reads, giving one row per CDR3 protein. Counted here are some 54,000 distinct CDR3 sequences, over 7.5% occurring once; the ten biggest clones make up 1.2%. General study findings and limits: Clones that contracted from day 15 to 85 had balanced CD4/CD8; later expanders were CD4+ biased. Pre-infection memory held some responding clones, suggesting pre-existing cross-reactive T cells responded.

V gave up 2 bases and J gave up 3 bases; unmatched junction bases: 10. Germline V lookup: CDR1 DFQATT, CDR2 SNEGSKA (reference sequence). The CDR3 contains 16 residues. The origin of this receptor is a man aged 18-30 years who had mild COVID-19 (a few samples of this study predate the infection). Cell type and time point are not known. Sequenced material: PBMCs or a T cell subset sorted from them (not recorded which). The V and J genes are TRBV20-1 and TRBJ1-1, with 9 bases lining up with TRBD1. In DNA, the CDR3 is TGCAGTGCTAGATTCCCGGGCGACAGGGGGTACACTGAAGCTTTCTTT. Encoded protein: CSARFPGDRGYTEAFF.